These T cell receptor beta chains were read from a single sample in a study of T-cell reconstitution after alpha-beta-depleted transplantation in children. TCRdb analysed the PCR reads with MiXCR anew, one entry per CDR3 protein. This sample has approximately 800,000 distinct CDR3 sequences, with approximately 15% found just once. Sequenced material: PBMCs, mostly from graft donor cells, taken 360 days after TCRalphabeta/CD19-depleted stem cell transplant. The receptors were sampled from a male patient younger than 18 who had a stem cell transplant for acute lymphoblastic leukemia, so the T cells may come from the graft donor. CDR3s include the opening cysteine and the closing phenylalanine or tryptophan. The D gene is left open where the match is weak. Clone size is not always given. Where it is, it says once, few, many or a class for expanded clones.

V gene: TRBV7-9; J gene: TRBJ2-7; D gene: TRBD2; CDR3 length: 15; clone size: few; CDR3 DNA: TGTGCCAGCAGCTTTGGACTAGCGGAGGCCTACGAGCAGTACTTC; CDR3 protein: CASSFGLAEAYEQYF
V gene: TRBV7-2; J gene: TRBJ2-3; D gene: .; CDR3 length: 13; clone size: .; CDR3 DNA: TGTGCCAGCAGCCATGGGAGCACAGATACGCAGTATTTT; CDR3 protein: CASSHGSTDTQYF
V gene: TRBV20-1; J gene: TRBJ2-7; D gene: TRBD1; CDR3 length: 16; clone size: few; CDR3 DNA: TGCAGTGCTAGATTGCCCGACAGGGGAGTAGCCTACGAGCAGTACTTC; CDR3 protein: CSARLPDRGVAYEQYF
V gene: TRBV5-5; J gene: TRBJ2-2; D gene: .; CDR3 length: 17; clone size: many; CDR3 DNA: TGTGCCAGCAGCCCCGTAACCCATTCGACAGGCACCGGGGAGCTGTTTTTT; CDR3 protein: CASSPVTHSTGTGELFF
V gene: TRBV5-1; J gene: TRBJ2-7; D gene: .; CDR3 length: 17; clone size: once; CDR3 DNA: TGCGCCAGCAGCTCGAGGTTTGGGGGGTCTGGGGCCTACGAGCAGTACTTC; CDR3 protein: CASSSRFGGSGAYEQYF
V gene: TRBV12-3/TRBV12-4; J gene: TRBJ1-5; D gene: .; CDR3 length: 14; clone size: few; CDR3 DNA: TGTGCCAGCAGACCCGACAGGTACAATCAGCCCCAGCATTTT; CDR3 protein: CASRPDRYNQPQHF
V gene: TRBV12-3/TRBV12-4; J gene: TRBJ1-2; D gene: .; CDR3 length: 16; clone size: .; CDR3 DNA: TGTGCCAGCAGTTCCCGGACAGTCTACTCTAACTATGGCTACACCTTC; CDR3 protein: CASSSRTVYSNYGYTF
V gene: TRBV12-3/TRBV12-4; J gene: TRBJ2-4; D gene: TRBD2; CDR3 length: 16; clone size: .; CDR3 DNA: TGTGCCAGCAGCCTGGGGACTAGCGGGAGTAGATACATTCAGTACTTC; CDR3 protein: CASSLGTSGSRYIQYF
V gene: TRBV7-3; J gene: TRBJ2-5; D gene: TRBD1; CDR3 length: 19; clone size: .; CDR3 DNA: TGTGCCAGCAGCTTAAGTCGGGCCTCCGGGACAGAGCCTCAGGAGACCCAGTACTTC; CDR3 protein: CASSLSRASGTEPQETQYF
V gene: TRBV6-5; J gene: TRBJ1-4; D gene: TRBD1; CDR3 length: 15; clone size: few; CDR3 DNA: TGTGCCAGCAGTTCCCTGGGACAGTTTAATGAAAAACTGTTTTTT; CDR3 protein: CASSSLGQFNEKLFF